This TCR beta chain is drawn from a study of beta chain features in type 1 diabetes. Details on this clone: Antigen specificity is unknown.

The CDR3 consists of 13 residues. Trimming cost V 5 bases and J 9 bases; bases outside gene matches: 8. Germline assignment: CDR1 MNHEY and CDR2 SMNVEV (reference sequence). Whole-study findings and limits: TCRB CDR3s were moderately but significantly shorter in Type 1 diabetes patients in all four CD4+ subsets. In comparison with healthy donors, patients had naive, central memory and Treg TCRB repertoires that appeared more similar.

Expressed TCRB transcripts got sequenced, as all isolated RNA was reverse transcribed. Only in-frame clones appear in the TCRdb table, and some are missing; sequencing was by immunoSEQ multiplex PCR. The sample holds fewer than 300,000 clones, around 21% seen once. Sequencing was performed on naive CD4+ T cells from blood. This sequence joins TRBV27 and TRBJ1-2, with 8 bases aligning to TRBD1. The source of this sequence is a woman aged 40 to 55 with type 1 diabetes. This CDR3 is CASSTGQGASYTF. CDR3 nucleotides: TGTGCCAGCAGTACCGGACAGGGAGCGAGCTACACCTTC.